Below are 27 T cell receptor beta chains sequenced from a single sample in a study of T-cell memory formation after mild COVID-19 (dated by TCRdb to about 2021). Preparation of the library involved 5' RACE. This sample was sequenced with an Illumina NovaSeq 6000. Starting from the raw public reads, TCRdb applied fastp trimming at Q25, assembled clones with MiXCR and retained in-frame beta chains. Identical CDR3 proteins give one entry, which carries the most common genes and DNA. In all, the sample holds 350,000 to 500,000 distinct CDR3 sequences, and roughly 18% of those were seen once. About 22% of the sample belongs to the ten largest clones. The material sequenced was PBMCs or a T cell subset sorted from them (not recorded which). All receptors come from a man younger than 30 who had mild COVID-19 (a few samples of this study predate the infection). The sample titles of this study are shuffled in the database, so cell type and time point are left out; the donor was told from shared clones.

The CDR3 protein is CASSLGFGGNEQYV. CDR3 in DNA: TGTGCCAGCAGCTTAGGGTTCGGGGGCAACGAGCAGTACGTC. This chain links TRBV7-9 with TRBJ2-7, with D possibly being TRBD1 or TRBD2 (6 bases each). Trimming took 1 base from V and 5 from J, leaving 12 bases between them. This CDR3 has 14 residues. Germline V CDR1 and CDR2: SEHNR, FQNEAQ (reference sequence).

In this sample, this clonotype turned up many times. The rearrangement joins TRBV7-9 to TRBJ1-4; weak D call: TRBD1 (6 bases). Trimming took 8 bases from V and 8 from J, leaving 15 bases between them. The CDR3 has 13 amino acids. Germline loops: CDR1 SEHNR, CDR2 FQNEAQ (reference sequence). CDR3 region: CASRPQGREKLFF. CDR3 sequence (DNA): TGTGCCAGCCGCCCTCAGGGGCGGGAAAAACTGTTTTTT.

This clonotype turned up a few times. The chain recombines TRBV12-3 or TRBV12-4 with TRBJ2-4; D perhaps matches TRBD2 (5 bases). V was shortened by 1 base and J by 4 bases, with 17 bases between the two germline ends. The CDR3 contains 17 residues. CDR3 in amino acids: CASSLDLGLISKNIQYF. The CDR3, as DNA: TGTGCCAGCAGTTTAGACTTAGGACTTATTTCAAAAAACATTCAGTACTTC.

The rearrangement uses TRBV5-1 and TRBJ1-6; D is undetermined. V was pared by 4 bases and J by 9 bases, with 14 bases between. The CDR3 covers 14 residues. Germline V lookup: CDR1 SGHRS, CDR2 YFSETQ. This CDR3 reads CASSDYNRGSPLHF. The CDR3 region has the DNA TGCGCCAGCAGCGATTACAATCGTGGTTCACCCCTCCACTTT.

This clonotype has just a few counts. The rearrangement uses TRBV30 and TRBJ2-6; D is unresolved. Germline V lookup: CDR1 GTSNPN, CDR2 SVGIG (reference sequence). The CDR3 contains 15 residues. The CDR3 loop is CASTRAGPGANVLTF. The CDR3, as DNA: TGTGCGTCAACCCGGGCTGGGCCCGGGGCCAACGTCCTGACTTTC.

This clonotype was seen only a few times. The J gene is TRBJ2-5, the V gene TRBV20-1; tentatively, D is TRBD2 (6 bases). V lost 3 bases and J 1 base, leaving 15 bases between the germline ends. Germline CDR1 is DFQATT and CDR2 is SNEGSKA (reference sequence). CDR3 size: 15 residues. This CDR3 is CSASGEVTAQETQYF. Written as DNA, the CDR3 is TGCAGTGCTAGCGGGGAGGTGACTGCCCAAGAGACCCAGTACTTC.

This clonotype was seen a few times. V and J are TRBV5-1 and TRBJ2-1; TRBD2 matches at 8 bases. Unmatched junction bases numbered 7, after V lost 4 bases and J lost 7 bases. CDR1 and CDR2 (germline): SGHRS, YFSETQ. The CDR3 runs 14 residues. The CDR3 coding sequence is TGCGCCAGCAGCCGTAATGGCGGGGGGAATGAGCAGTTCTTC. This gives the protein CASSRNGGGNEQFF.

The chain combines TRBV6-2 or TRBV6-3 with TRBJ2-3; the D gene could be TRBD1 or TRBD2 (6 bases each). V was cut by 2 bases and J by 0 bases, with 12 bases left in between. The CDR3 extends over 16 amino acids. Germline loops: CDR1 MNHEY, CDR2 SVGEGT. The CDR3 bases are TGTGCCAGCAGTTACGGGGGGACAACTAGCACAGATACGCAGTATTTT. It translates to CASSYGGTTSTDTQYF.

In this sample, this clonotype turned up a few times. J is TRBJ2-5 and V is TRBV4-2, with 10 bases that match TRBD2. The ends lost 4 bases at V and 5 bases at J; junction bases unmatched: 10. The germline V gene encodes CDR1 LGHNA and CDR2 YNFKEQ. The CDR3 covers 16 residues. The CDR3 sequence: CASSRPPGLANETQYF. The CDR3 coding sequence is TGTGCCAGCAGCCGCCCCCCGGGACTAGCGAACGAGACCCAGTACTTC.

There are a few counts of this clonotype. The chain couples TRBV7-2 to TRBJ2-1; the D gene could be TRBD1 or TRBD2 (5 bases each). Deletions cut 1 base from V and 2 bases from J, with 9 bases between. The germline CDR1 and CDR2 sequences are SGHTA and FQGNSA. The CDR3 has 15 residues. The CDR3 loop reads CASSLGGIAYNEQFF. The CDR3 DNA reads TGTGCCAGCAGCTTAGGGGGGATAGCCTACAATGAGCAGTTCTTC.

This clonotype showed up just a few times. The gene calls are TRBV6-5 and TRBJ2-7; TRBD1 matches at 9 bases. Trimming cost V 2 bases and J 6 bases; bases outside gene matches: 11. The CDR3 is 16 amino acids. Germline V gene lookup returns CDR1 MNHEY and CDR2 SVGAGI. The CDR3 region has the DNA TGTGCCAGCAGTTACGGGGACAGGGAAAATATCGGCGAGCAGTACGTC. Translating it yields CASSYGDRENIGEQYV.

This clonotype was observed a few times. The DNA for the CDR3 is TGTGCCACCGGGGAGCCCTACGAGCAGTACTTC. Translated, it gives CATGEPYEQYF. V usage is TRBV6-2 or TRBV6-3 and J usage is TRBJ2-7; TRBD2 might be the D (5 bases). Per germline, CDR1 MNHEY and CDR2 SVGEGT. The V end lost 10 bases, the J end lost 2 bases, and 9 bases lay between the germline ends. The CDR3 spans 11 residues.

V is TRBV7-2 and J is TRBJ1-5; tentative D call: TRBD1 (6 bases). Trimming shortened V by 4 bases and J by 6 bases, and 16 bases separated the two germline ends. CDR1 and CDR2 from the germline V gene are SGHTA and FQGNSA. The CDR3 totals 15 residues. CDR3 DNA: TGTGCCAGCAGCTCACAGGGTGTAGTCGGTCAGCCCCAGCATTTT. Protein sequence: CASSSQGVVGQPQHF. Full variable domain (outside the CDR3, taken from reference TRBV7-2 and TRBJ1-5): GAGVSQSPSNKVTEKGKDVELRCDPISGHTALYWYRQSLGQGLEFLIYFQGNSAPDKSGLPSDRFSAERTGGSVSTLTIQRTQQEDSAVYLCASSSQGVVGQPQHFGDGTRLSIL.

The CDR3 coding sequence is TGTGCCAGCAGCGCCGGGGGGGTCGGGGAGCTGTTTTTT. This gives the protein CASSAGGVGELFF. This chain joins TRBV9 and TRBJ2-2, with 8 bases identical to TRBD2. The CDR3 length is 13 residues. With 3 bases clipped from V and 7 bases from J, the junction kept 2 bases outside the gene matches. The germline V gene encodes CDR1 SGDLS and CDR2 YYNGEE.

The genes are TRBV19 and TRBJ2-2; D perhaps matches TRBD2 (5 bases). The germline V gene encodes CDR1 LNHDA and CDR2 SQIVND (reference sequence). Trimming stripped 4 bases from V and 3 bases from J, with 9 bases between. This CDR3 spans 14 amino acids. Here the CDR3 reads CASSSGLDTGELFF. The CDR3 DNA follows: TGTGCCAGTAGTAGCGGGCTAGACACCGGGGAGCTGTTTTTT.

This clonotype showed up just a few times. The rearrangement joins TRBV23-1 to TRBJ2-7, with TRBD2 identical over 9 bases. TRBV23-1 is an ORF; its function is uncertain. This CDR3 has 15 amino acids. J was trimmed by 2 bases and V by 4 bases; bases with no gene match: 6. CDR3 DNA: TGCGCCAGCAGTCTTCTAGCGGGGATTACCTACGAGCAGTACGTC. Its translation is CASSLLAGITYEQYV.

This clonotype was seen at least ten times. The chain joins TRBV6-2 or TRBV6-3 to TRBJ2-3, with unresolved D. Germline lookup yields CDR1 MNHEY and CDR2 SVGEGT. The CDR3 is made up of 14 amino acids. Trimming stripped 5 bases from V and 6 bases from J, with 15 bases between. The CDR3, as DNA: TGTGCCAGCAGTATCCGCGGCCCTAGGGATACGCAGTATTTT. Its protein is CASSIRGPRDTQYF.

This clonotype was seen many times. The chain recombines TRBV6-5 with TRBJ2-6, with 8 bases matching TRBD1. Germline trimming cut 1 base from V and 0 bases from J; bases unmatched to any gene: 2. The germline CDR1 and CDR2 sequences are MNHEY and SVGAGI. The length of the CDR3 is 17 residues. DNA for the CDR3: TGTGCCAGCAGTTACTTGACAGGGGACTCTGGGGCCAACGTCCTGACTTTC. Its translation: CASSYLTGDSGANVLTF.

This chain connects TRBV5-1 to TRBJ2-7; unclear D gene. Trimming cost V 3 bases and J 7 bases, with 17 bases left between them. CDR1 and CDR2 from the germline V gene are SGHRS and YFSETQ. This CDR3 contains 14 residues. This chain's CDR3 is CASSSYRAGDEQYF. Written as DNA, the CDR3 is TGCGCCAGCAGCTCGTATCGGGCCGGCGATGAGCAGTACTTC.

This clonotype was seen more than once but under ten times. The rearrangement joins TRBV28 to TRBJ1-6; TRBD1 matches at 8 bases. From germline, CDR1 is MDHEN and CDR2 SYDVKM. J gave up 5 bases and V 6 bases, and 6 bases lay outside the gene matches. This CDR3 is built from 15 residues. In nucleotides, the CDR3 is TGTGCCAGCAGGTTCTCGGACAGGGATAATTCACCCCTCCACTTT. Its protein is CASRFSDRDNSPLHF.

This clonotype counts as medium-sized (0.01 to 0.1%). V and J are TRBV10-3 and TRBJ1-3; D is uncertain. In germline, CDR1 is ENHRY, CDR2 SYGVKD. This CDR3 region has 14 residues. V was pared by 7 bases and J by 2 bases, with 12 bases between. CDR3 bases: TGTGCCATCATGAGGGATACGACTGGAAACACCATATATTTT. This codes for CAIMRDTTGNTIYF.

The V and J genes are TRBV7-2 and TRBJ1-2; tentatively, D is TRBD1 (6 bases). Germline V lookup: CDR1 SGHTA, CDR2 FQGNSA. The V end was cut by 5 bases, the J end by 4 bases, with 23 bases between. This CDR3 spans 17 amino acids. The CDR3 spells CASSAKTGQTYSYGYTF. CDR3 DNA sequence: TGTGCCAGCAGCGCGAAGACAGGCCAGACATATTCCTATGGCTACACCTTC.

The chain combines TRBV5-6 with TRBJ2-5; no reliable D call. This CDR3 contains 11 residues. Germline loops: CDR1 SGHDT, CDR2 YYEEEE. The germline V and J ends were trimmed by 4 bases and 12 bases, with 13 bases remaining between them. The CDR3 nucleotides are TGTGCCAGCAGCCTAGGTCCCCGTGAGTACTTC. Translation: CASSLGPREYF.

This clonotype was observed a handful of times. This chain joins TRBV20-1 and TRBJ2-5; D unclear. Germline CDR1 and CDR2: DFQATT and SNEGSKA (reference sequence). The CDR3 extends over 13 amino acids. V lost 5 bases and J lost 0, with 10 bases in between. This chain's CDR3 is CSAETTNQETQYF. The CDR3 region has the DNA TGCAGTGCTGAAACTACAAACCAAGAGACCCAGTACTTC.

This clonotype has a handful of counts. The chain uses TRBV7-2 and TRBJ1-1; D call uncertain. The V gene lost 1 base and the J gene lost 4 bases, with 16 bases spanning the gap. CDR3 size: 16 residues. CDR1 SGHTA and CDR2 FQGNSA come from the germline V gene. CDR3 DNA: TGTGCCAGCAGCTTAGGGGTTTCGGGATGGGGCACTGAAGCTTTCTTT. Its protein product is CASSLGVSGWGTEAFF.

The CDR3 nucleotides read TGTGCCACCACTGACAGGTTGGGAGATAACTATGGCTACACCTTC. This codes for CATTDRLGDNYGYTF. The chain joins TRBV15 to TRBJ1-2, with a possible D match to TRBD1 (6 bases). The V gene's germline CDR1 is LNHNV and CDR2 YYDKDF (reference sequence). The CDR3 consists of 15 residues. The V end was cut by 7 bases, the J end by 1 base, with 16 bases between.

This clonotype has a handful of counts. V and J are TRBV4-1 and TRBJ2-3; D is perhaps TRBD2 (5 bases). The CDR3 totals 16 residues. The ends were cut back, 4 bases at V and 1 base at J, with 15 bases in the middle. Per the germline V gene, CDR1 is MGHRA and CDR2 is YSYEKL. CDR3 in amino acids: CASSPRRVGGTDTQYF. CDR3 bases: TGCGCCAGCAGCCCGAGGCGGGTTGGGGGCACAGATACGCAGTATTTT.